Listed below are T cell receptor beta chains from one sample, sequenced in a study of control samples from healthy donors and cancer patients. Libraries were prepared by immunoSEQ multiplex PCR; TCRdb keeps only in-frame clonotypes and omits some of them. The sample has about 83,000 clones; roughly 91% are singletons. Sample: blood. The receptors originated from a man aged 50-60 years in good health. CDR3s include the opening cysteine and the closing phenylalanine or tryptophan. The D gene is left open where the match is weak. Expanded clones get a size class; other rows say once, few or many, or leave the size out.

J: TRBJ2-7; D: TRBD1; V: TRBV5-1; size: -; CDR3: CASSPTGQGYEQYF; DNA: TGCGCCAGCAGCCCAACTGGACAGGGATACGAGCAGTACTTC
J: TRBJ2-4; D: TRBD2; V: TRBV11-2; size: -; CDR3: CASSYSSGGTKNIQYF; DNA: TGTGCCAGCAGCTACTCTAGCGGGGGAACCAAAAACATTCAGTACTTC
J: TRBJ2-7; D: TRBD1; V: TRBV27; size: -; CDR3: CASRFTGQGLSYEQYF; DNA: TGTGCCAGCAGATTCACGGGACAGGGCCTCTCCTACGAGCAGTACTTC
J: TRBJ1-6; D: -; V: TRBV4-1; size: -; CDR3: CASSQESVGLWRTSPLHF; DNA: TGCGCCAGCAGCCAAGAAAGTGTGGGACTTTGGCGGACGTCACCCCTCCACTTT
J: TRBJ1-1; D: TRBD1; V: TRBV24-1; size: -; CDR3: CATSHRGTEAFF; DNA: TGTGCCACCAGTCACAGGGGTACTGAAGCTTTCTTT
J: TRBJ1-4; D: -; V: TRBV18; size: -; CDR3: CASSGAGDEKLFF; DNA: TGTGCCAGCTCAGGCGCAGGGGATGAAAAACTGTTTTTT
J: TRBJ1-2; D: -; V: TRBV19; size: -; CDR3: CASRGRGDFSNYGYTF; DNA: TGTGCCAGTAGAGGTCGGGGGGACTTTTCTAACTATGGCTACACCTTC
J: TRBJ1-5; D: -; V: TRBV19; size: once; CDR3: CASSIRRPNQPQHF; DNA: TGTGCCAGTAGTATAAGACGGCCCAATCAGCCCCAGCATTTT
J: TRBJ2-7; D: TRBD1; V: TRBV30; size: -; CDR3: CAWSRRGSEQYF; DNA: TGTGCCTGGAGTCGCAGGGGGTCCGAGCAGTACTTC
J: TRBJ1-5; D: TRBD1; V: TRBV3-1/TRBV3-2; size: few; CDR3: CASSQGQGNQPQHF; DNA: TGTGCCAGCAGCCAAGGACAGGGAAATCAGCCCCAGCATTTT
J: TRBJ1-5; D: TRBD1; V: TRBV6-5; size: -; CDR3: CASGLLQGAGQPQHF; DNA: TGTGCCAGCGGACTCTTACAGGGGGCCGGACAGCCCCAGCATTTT
J: TRBJ2-7; D: TRBD2; V: TRBV18; size: -; CDR3: CASSPISGGSGEQYF; DNA: TGTGCCAGCTCACCAATAAGCGGGGGTTCCGGCGAGCAGTACTTC
J: TRBJ1-4; D: -; V: TRBV5-5; size: -; CDR3: CASSRWRGEKLFF; DNA: TGTGCCAGCAGCCGGTGGCGAGGTGAAAAACTGTTTTTT
J: TRBJ2-6; D: -; V: TRBV3-1/TRBV3-2; size: -; CDR3: CASSQVGRGAGANVLTF; DNA: TGTGCCAGCAGCCAAGTTGGACGGGGCGCTGGGGCCAACGTCCTGACTTTC
J: TRBJ1-5; D: -; V: TRBV7-2; size: -; CDR3: CASSLDFNQPQHF; DNA: TGTGCCAGCAGCTTAGACTTCAATCAGCCCCAGCATTTT
J: TRBJ1-1; D: -; V: TRBV6-5; size: -; CDR3: CASSYSGGLQYTEAFF; DNA: TGTGCCAGCAGTTACTCGGGAGGGCTCCAATACACTGAAGCTTTCTTT
J: TRBJ2-3; D: -; V: TRBV7-2; size: -; CDR3: CASSFSDFTDTQYF; DNA: TGTGCCAGCAGCTTTTCGGACTTCACAGATACGCAGTATTTT
J: TRBJ2-3; D: TRBD2; V: TRBV3-1/TRBV3-2; size: -; CDR3: CASSFSGAGDTQYF; DNA: TGTGCCAGCAGCTTTAGCGGGGCGGGAGATACGCAGTATTTT
J: TRBJ2-1; D: -; V: TRBV2; size: once; CDR3: CASSEPGQFF; DNA: TGTGCCAGCAGTGAACCGGGGCAGTTCTTC
J: TRBJ1-5; D: -; V: TRBV6-2/TRBV6-3; size: -; CDR3: CASSRSTLPQHF; DNA: TGTGCCAGCAGCAGATCGACGCTGCCCCAGCATTTT
J: TRBJ1-4; D: -; V: TRBV28; size: -; CDR3: CASSFGPLNEKLFF; DNA: TGTGCCAGCAGTTTCGGCCCGCTTAATGAAAAACTGTTTTTT
J: TRBJ1-5; D: -; V: TRBV29-1; size: -; CDR3: CSVATGLGNQPQHF; DNA: TGCAGCGTTGCTACAGGGCTGGGCAATCAGCCCCAGCATTTT
J: TRBJ1-2; D: -; V: TRBV25-1; size: -; CDR3: CASEPGQGANPGYTF; DNA: TGTGCCAGCGAACCGGGACAAGGAGCAAATCCTGGCTACACCTTC
J: TRBJ2-1; D: -; V: TRBV2; size: -; CDR3: CASAKGGDYNEQFF; DNA: TGTGCCAGCGCAAAAGGAGGGGATTACAATGAGCAGTTCTTC
J: TRBJ1-2; D: -; V: TRBV6-6; size: -; CDR3: CASSPTDRYGYTF; DNA: TGTGCCAGCAGTCCCACAGACAGATATGGCTACACCTTC
J: TRBJ1-1; D: -; V: TRBV29-1; size: -; CDR3: CSVEDRRVNTEAFF; DNA: TGCAGCGTTGAAGACCGACGGGTGAACACTGAAGCTTTCTTT
J: TRBJ1-5; D: -; V: TRBV10-3; size: once; CDR3: CAIGAGGNQPQHF; DNA: TGTGCCATCGGCGCAGGGGGCAATCAGCCCCAGCATTTT
J: TRBJ1-2; D: -; V: TRBV6-2/TRBV6-3; size: -; CDR3: CASSLDILYGYTF; DNA: TGTGCCAGCAGCCTCGACATTCTCTATGGCTACACCTTC
J: TRBJ1-2; D: -; V: TRBV19; size: -; CDR3: CASSNTGSLNYGYTF; DNA: TGTGCCAGTAGCAACACAGGGTCCCTTAACTATGGCTACACCTTC
J: TRBJ1-4; D: -; V: TRBV19; size: -; CDR3: CASSILGTYEKLFF; DNA: TGTGCCAGTAGTATTCTGGGGACGTATGAAAAACTGTTTTTT
J: TRBJ1-2; D: TRBD1; V: TRBV7-9; size: -; CDR3: CASSLTQGTASYGYTF; DNA: TGTGCCAGCAGCTTAACGCAGGGGACAGCTTCATATGGCTACACCTTC
J: TRBJ2-7; D: TRBD2; V: TRBV15; size: -; CDR3: CATSAGTAGGGQYF; DNA: TGTGCCACCAGCGCCGGGACGGCGGGGGGCGGGCAGTACTTC
J: TRBJ1-2; D: -; V: TRBV7-2; size: -; CDR3: CASSLAAGANYGYTF; DNA: TGTGCCAGCAGCTTAGCGGCAGGGGCTAACTATGGCTACACCTTC
J: TRBJ1-1; D: -; V: TRBV11-3; size: -; CDR3: CASSLGRAEAFF; DNA: TGTGCCAGCAGCTTGGGGAGGGCTGAAGCTTTCTTT
J: TRBJ1-5; D: -; V: TRBV2; size: -; CDR3: CASKQSHNQPQHF; DNA: TGTGCCAGCAAGCAGTCCCACAATCAGCCCCAGCATTTT
J: TRBJ1-6; D: -; V: TRBV4-1; size: few; CDR3: CASSRDIDSPLHF; DNA: TGCGCCAGCAGCCGGGACATTGATTCACCCCTCCACTTT
J: TRBJ1-2; D: -; V: TRBV10-1; size: -; CDR3: CASSEQSPNYGYTF; DNA: TGCGCCAGCAGTGAACAGTCCCCTAACTATGGCTACACCTTC
J: TRBJ2-6; D: TRBD2; V: TRBV19; size: -; CDR3: CASCLAGAWAGANVLTF; DNA: TGTGCCAGCTGTCTAGCGGGGGCTTGGGCTGGGGCCAACGTCCTGACTTTC
J: TRBJ2-3; D: TRBD1; V: TRBV23-1; size: -; CDR3: CASSQSYRGSGTDTQYF; DNA: TGCGCCAGCAGTCAATCGTACAGGGGGTCGGGCACAGATACGCAGTATTTT
J: TRBJ1-3; D: -; V: TRBV5-1; size: -; CDR3: CASSRTTGYSGNTIYF; DNA: TGCGCCAGCAGCCGCACTACCGGATACTCTGGAAACACCATATATTTT
J: TRBJ1-1; D: -; V: TRBV6-4; size: -; CDR3: CASSDRGNTEAFF; DNA: TGTGCCAGCAGTGACAGGGGTAACACTGAAGCTTTCTTT
J: TRBJ2-6; D: TRBD2; V: TRBV5-4; size: once; CDR3: CASSAGGDRYSGANVLTF; DNA: TGTGCCAGCAGCGCGGGGGGGGACCGCTACTCTGGGGCCAACGTCCTGACTTTC
J: TRBJ1-1; D: -; V: TRBV5-1; size: -; CDR3: CASKMDTEAFF; DNA: TGCGCCAGCAAAATGGACACTGAAGCTTTCTTT
J: TRBJ1-1; D: -; V: TRBV21-1; size: -; CDR3: CASSLGQGNTEAFF; DNA: TGTGCCAGCAGCCTGGGACAGGGGAACACTGAAGCTTTCTTT
J: TRBJ2-6; D: -; V: TRBV5-1; size: -; CDR3: CASSLGTASGANVLTF; DNA: TGCGCCAGCAGCTTGGGGACAGCCTCTGGGGCCAACGTCCTGACTTTC
J: TRBJ2-1; D: -; V: TRBV7-9; size: -; CDR3: CASSLTEQFF; DNA: TGTGCCAGCAGCTTGACTGAGCAGTTCTTC
J: TRBJ1-5; D: -; V: TRBV6-2/TRBV6-3; size: -; CDR3: CASSYSGGSNQPQHF; DNA: TGTGCCAGCAGTTACTCGGGGGGATCCAATCAGCCCCAGCATTTT
J: TRBJ1-2; D: TRBD1; V: TRBV6-5; size: once; CDR3: CASSYRTGTGGDGYTF; DNA: TGTGCCAGCAGTTACCGAACCGGGACAGGGGGTGATGGCTACACCTTC
J: TRBJ2-3; D: TRBD1; V: TRBV6-2/TRBV6-3; size: -; CDR3: CASSYGQGADTQYF; DNA: TGTGCCAGCAGTTACGGACAGGGGGCAGATACGCAGTATTTT
J: TRBJ1-4; D: -; V: TRBV6-1; size: -; CDR3: CASSEERAARGKLFF; DNA: TGTGCCAGCAGTGAAGAACGCGCCGCCAGGGGAAAACTGTTTTTT
J: TRBJ2-2; D: -; V: TRBV12-3/TRBV12-4; size: -; CDR3: CASRVYVGELFF; DNA: TGTGCCAGCCGTGTTTATGTCGGGGAGCTGTTTTTT
J: TRBJ2-3; D: TRBD2; V: TRBV3-1/TRBV3-2; size: -; CDR3: CASSPLAGQHTDTQYF; DNA: TGTGCCAGCAGCCCCTTAGCGGGCCAGCACACAGATACGCAGTATTTT